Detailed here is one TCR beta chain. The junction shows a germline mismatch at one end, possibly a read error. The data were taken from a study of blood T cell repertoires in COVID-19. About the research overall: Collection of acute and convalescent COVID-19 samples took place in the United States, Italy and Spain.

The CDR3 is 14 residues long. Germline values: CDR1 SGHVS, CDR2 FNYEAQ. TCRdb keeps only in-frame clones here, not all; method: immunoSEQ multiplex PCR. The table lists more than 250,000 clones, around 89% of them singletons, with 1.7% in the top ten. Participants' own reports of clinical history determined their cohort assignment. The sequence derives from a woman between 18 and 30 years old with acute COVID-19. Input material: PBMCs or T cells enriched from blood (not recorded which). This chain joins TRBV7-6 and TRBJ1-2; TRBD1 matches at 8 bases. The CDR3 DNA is TGTGCCAGCAGCCTAGCAGGGGGCGCGGGTGGCTACACCTTC. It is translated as CASSLAGGAGGYTF.